These 23 T cell receptor beta chains share one sample of origin, sequenced in a study of blood T cell repertoires in COVID-19. The method was immunoSEQ multiplex PCR; TCRdb's version includes in-frame clones alone and lacks a portion of them. The table records about 45,000 clones, around 80% of them present only once. The sequencing input was peripheral blood. Source of these receptors: a man in his 70s with acute or convalescent COVID-19.

The rearrangement uses TRBV4-3 and TRBJ2-7; D perhaps matches TRBD2 (5 bases). CDR3 size: 15 residues. Trimming took off 0 bases at V and 6 bases at J, with 15 bases between the two ends. Germline CDR1 and CDR2: LGHNA and YSLEER. The CDR3 DNA sequence: TGCGCCAGCAGCCAAGATCCCCGACGGGGTGGCGAGCAGTACTTC. Amino acids: CASSQDPRRGGEQYF.

The V gene is TRBV7-2, the J gene TRBJ1-2, with no clear D. Germline CDR1 SGHTA, CDR2 FQGNSA. The V and J ends lost 3 bases and 7 bases respectively, with 12 bases between them. The CDR3 extends over 13 amino acids. This CDR3 reads CASSFGGSGGYTF. The CDR3 nucleotides read TGTGCCAGCAGCTTCGGAGGGTCGGGTGGCTACACCTTC.

A few counts support this clone. V is TRBV9 and J is TRBJ2-1, with unresolved D. The CDR3 extends over 15 amino acids. Between the trimmed V and J ends, which lost 0 bases and 4 bases, there was a span of 11 bases. Germline values: CDR1 SGDLS, CDR2 YYNGEE. In DNA, the CDR3 is TGTGCCAGCAGCGTAGCTCCAGGCCGATACAATGAGCAGTTCTTC. Protein product: CASSVAPGRYNEQFF.

The genes are TRBV6-2 or TRBV6-3 and TRBJ1-6, with 7 bases aligning to TRBD1. V dropped 7 bases and J dropped 7; count of bases not matched to a gene: 7. In germline, CDR1 is MNHEY, CDR2 SVGEGT. The CDR3 sequence is 14 residues long. The CDR3 loop is CASNPTGRNSPLHF. The CDR3 region has the DNA TGTGCCAGCAACCCGACAGGGAGGAATTCACCCCTCCACTTT.

This clone was seen once. The chain recombines TRBV3-1 (or the pseudogene TRBV3-2) with TRBJ2-5, with D possibly matching TRBD2 (5 bases). The CDR3 is made up of 14 amino acids. V gave up 2 bases and J gave up 5 bases, with 12 bases separating them. Germline V gene lookup returns CDR1 LGHDT and CDR2 YNNKEL (reference sequence). The CDR3 reads CASSQPSLGETQYF. The CDR3 DNA is TGTGCCAGCAGCCAACCTAGCTTAGGCGAGACCCAGTACTTC.

CDR3 protein: CASSLQDSYYGYTF. The CDR3 DNA reads TGTGCCAGCAGCTTGCAGGACAGTTACTATGGCTACACCTTC. The rearrangement joins TRBV5-4 to TRBJ1-2; D possibly corresponds to TRBD1 (6 bases). V lost 1 base, J lost 3 bases, and 10 bases lay in between. CDR3 size: 14 residues. The V gene's germline CDR1 is SGHNT and CDR2 YYREEE (reference sequence).

The genes are TRBV6-2 or TRBV6-3 and TRBJ1-2; 8 bases are shared with TRBD1. Per germline, CDR1 MNHEY and CDR2 SVGEGT. CDR3 size: 15 residues. The V gene end was trimmed by 5 bases and the J gene end by 5 bases; junction bases not matched to a gene: 10. This CDR3 is CASSPGQGAGYGYTF. The CDR3, as DNA: TGTGCCAGCAGTCCAGGACAGGGAGCGGGATATGGCTACACCTTC.

This clone has only one observation. This rearrangement joins TRBV19 to TRBJ2-1, with D possibly matching TRBD1 (6 bases). Per the germline V gene, CDR1 is LNHDA and CDR2 is SQIVND (reference sequence). Trimming pared 6 bases from V and 4 bases from J, leaving 16 bases between. CDR3 length equals 15 residues. CDR3 bases: TGTGCCAGTAGGCCAACAGGGTCGGGATACAATGAGCAGTTCTTC. Translating gives CASRPTGSGYNEQFF.

The chain couples TRBV6-2 or TRBV6-3 to TRBJ1-2; 9 bases map to TRBD1. CDR1 and CDR2 (germline): MNHEY, SVGEGT. This CDR3 comprises 14 residues. With V trimmed by 5 bases and J by 4 bases, 5 bases remained unmatched. The CDR3 sequence: CASSPTGGPYGYTF. DNA of the CDR3: TGTGCCAGCAGTCCGACAGGGGGGCCCTATGGCTACACCTTC.

This rearrangement joins TRBV3-1 (or the pseudogene TRBV3-2) to TRBJ1-1, with 7 bases that match TRBD1. After removal of 4 bases from V and 1 base from J, the junction contained 6 bases not matched to a gene. CDR3 size: 15 residues. Germline lookup yields CDR1 LGHDT and CDR2 YNNKEL (reference sequence). The CDR3 is CASSPTGSANTEAFF. The DNA of the CDR3 is TGTGCCAGCAGCCCGACAGGGTCGGCGAACACTGAAGCTTTCTTT.

V gene TRBV5-1 combines with J gene TRBJ1-5, with TRBD1 identical over 8 bases. CDR3 length equals 16 residues. Germline lookup yields CDR1 SGHRS and CDR2 YFSETQ. Trimming at V came to 4 bases and at J to 2 bases, leaving 8 bases not matched to a gene. CDR3 DNA sequence: TGCGCCAGCAGCCCCGGACAGGGAAGGGGCAATCAGCCCCAGCATTTT. It encodes CASSPGQGRGNQPQHF.

CDR3 amino acids: CASSLGQGPYEQYF. In DNA form, the CDR3 reads TGTGCCAGCAGCCTAGGACAGGGCCCCTACGAGCAGTACTTC. The chain couples TRBV5-5 to TRBJ2-7, with 8 positions matching TRBD1. Germline V gene sequence: CDR1 SGHKS, CDR2 YYEKEE (reference sequence). V lost 4 bases, J lost 2 bases, and 5 bases stayed unmatched. This CDR3 contains 14 residues. The full variable domain, rest sourced from reference TRBV5-5 and TRBJ2-7, is DAGVTQSPTHLIKTRGQQVTLRCSPISGHKSVSWYQQVLGQGPQFIFQYYEKEERGRGNFPDRFSARQFPNYSSELNVNALLLGDSALYLCASSLGQGPYEQYFGPGTRLTVT.

The rearrangement uses TRBV10-3 and TRBJ1-1; D uncertain. CDR3 size: 13 residues. Germline values: CDR1 ENHRY, CDR2 SYGVKD. Trimming pared 7 bases from V and 6 bases from J, leaving 15 bases between. In nucleotides, the CDR3 is TGTGCCATCAAATTCGAACCGGTCGCTGAAGCTTTCTTT. It yields the protein CAIKFEPVAEAFF.

This clone was detected only once. The chain carries TRBV19 and TRBJ1-5; 10 bases match TRBD1. V trimming: 3 bases; J trimming: 2 bases; junction bases outside the gene matches: 4. CDR1 and CDR2 from the germline V gene are LNHDA and SQIVND (reference sequence). The length of the CDR3 is 16 residues. The CDR3 region has the DNA TGTGCCAGTAGTATCGGGGACAGGGGAGGCAATCAGCCCCAGCATTTT. This encodes CASSIGDRGGNQPQHF.

This clone came up once. The rearrangement joins TRBV7-2 to TRBJ2-7; D is uncertain. CDR3 length equals 15 residues. The germline V gene has CDR1 SGHTA and CDR2 FQGNSA. Between the trimmed V and J ends, which lost 2 bases and 3 bases, there was a span of 14 bases. For the CDR3, the DNA is TGTGCCAGCAGCTTAAGGTTTCCAGGTGACTACGAGCAGTACTTC. It codes for CASSLRFPGDYEQYF.

The chain links TRBV4-2 to TRBJ1-1; D gene unclear. The length of the CDR3 is 14 residues. Germline V CDR1 and CDR2: LGHNA, YNFKEQ. The V gene lost 5 bases and the J gene lost 0 bases, with 10 bases spanning the gap. The CDR3 loop is CASSWERMNTEAFF. Written as DNA, the CDR3 is TGTGCCAGCAGCTGGGAGCGAATGAACACTGAAGCTTTCTTT.

The V call is TRBV24-1, the J call TRBJ2-1; D uncertain. CDR3 length: 15 amino acids. Deletions cut 6 bases from V and 0 bases from J, with 11 bases between. The germline gives CDR1 KGHDR, CDR2 SFDVKD. This CDR3 reads CATSKLASSYNEQFF. CDR3 DNA: TGTGCCACCAGTAAACTCGCGAGCTCCTACAATGAGCAGTTCTTC.

This clone has a handful of counts. The chain links TRBV30 to TRBJ1-1; perhaps TRBD1 as D (5 bases). Germline CDR1 is GTSNPN and CDR2 is SVGIG (reference sequence). V was cut by 5 bases and J by 1 base, with 11 bases left in between. The CDR3 has 13 amino acids. The CDR3 DNA reads TGTGCCTGGGGGCGGGACGGGAACACTGAAGCTTTCTTT. This gives the protein CAWGRDGNTEAFF.

This chain links TRBV6-1 with TRBJ1-5; D might be TRBD1 (5 bases). The CDR3 extends over 16 amino acids. Looked up from germline, CDR1 is MNHNS and CDR2 is SASEGT. Trimming pared 2 bases from V and 0 bases from J, leaving 11 bases between. The CDR3 loop is CASSEQGSSSNQPQHF. As DNA, the CDR3 is TGTGCCAGCAGTGAACAGGGTTCCTCTAGCAATCAGCCCCAGCATTTT.

This clone has a handful of counts. This rearrangement joins TRBV18 to TRBJ1-4, with D perhaps TRBD1 (5 bases). The CDR3 is 14 amino acids. Germline lookup yields CDR1 KGHSH and CDR2 LQKENI. V lost 3 bases to trimming and J lost 8 bases, with 13 bases between them. The CDR3 loop reads CASSPGAGGEKLFF. CDR3 bases: TGTGCCAGCTCACCCGGGGCCGGGGGAGAAAAACTGTTTTTT. Filled out from reference TRBV18 and TRBJ1-4, the complete variable domain reads NAGVMQNPRHLVRRRGQEARLRCSPMKGHSHVYWYRQLPEEGLKFMVYLQKENIIDESGMPKERFSAEFPKEGPSILRIQQVVRGDSAAYFCASSPGAGGEKLFFGSGTQLSVL.

The chain has TRBV4-2 and TRBJ1-4; 8 bases align to TRBD1. J lost 5 bases, V lost 1 base, and 6 bases had no gene match. The CDR3 runs 16 residues. Germline-derived CDR1 and CDR2 are LGHNA and YNFKEQ. The CDR3 DNA reads TGTGCCAGCAGCCAAGTGGGACAGGCGGGGAATGAAAAACTGTTTTTT. It translates to CASSQVGQAGNEKLFF.

V usage is TRBV5-6 and J usage is TRBJ1-2, with no clear D. Trimming took 4 bases from V and 8 from J, leaving 21 bases between them. Germline-derived CDR1 and CDR2 are SGHDT and YYEEEE. This CDR3 contains 15 residues. The CDR3 region has the DNA TGTGCCAGCAGCCCCTATCAGAGGTCTAGGTGGGGCTACACCTTC. Its translation: CASSPYQRSRWGYTF.

V and J are TRBV3-1 (or the pseudogene TRBV3-2) and TRBJ1-2; D not resolved. Germline V CDR1 and CDR2: LGHDT, YNNKEL (reference sequence). This CDR3 is built from 14 residues. Trimming removed 0 bases from V and 5 bases from J, with 10 bases in between. The CDR3 nucleotides are TGTGCCAGCAGCCAAGATCTACAGTCGTATGGCTACACCTTC. It is translated as CASSQDLQSYGYTF.